A single sample gave rise to the 12 T cell receptor beta chains below, sequenced in a study of shared clonotypes between healthy human individuals. TCRdb's table, derived via immunoSEQ multiplex PCR, lists solely in-frame clones and lacks some. Among more than 2,000,000 clones, about 92% were seen once, and the ten largest hold roughly 0.15%. The sequencing sample was made of naive CD4+ T cells sorted from blood. Described subset: CD45RA+ positively selected. The receptors stem from a man between 18 and 35 years old in good health.

The chain couples TRBV11-2 to TRBJ2-3, with 8 bases fitting TRBD2. CDR1 and CDR2 (germline): SGHAT, FQNNGV. There are 14 residues in the CDR3. The junction had 5 bases not matched to a gene; V was cut back by 9 bases and J by 0 bases. CDR3 DNA sequence: TGTGCCAGTGAGGGCGGGGGGAGCACAGATACGCAGTATTTT. It encodes CASEGGGSTDTQYF.

The chain recombines TRBV4-3 with TRBJ2-2; the D gene is possibly TRBD2 (6 bases). Germline CDR1 reads LGHNA; CDR2 reads YSLEER. V dropped 0 bases and J dropped 2 bases, with 10 bases sitting between them. This CDR3 has 16 amino acids. The CDR3 region is CASSQETGLNTGELFF. The CDR3 DNA follows: TGCGCCAGCAGCCAAGAAACGGGACTCAACACCGGGGAGCTGTTTTTT.

The genes are TRBV7-2 and TRBJ1-1; TRBD1 might be the D (6 bases). Trimming left V 1 base short and J 12 bases short, with 12 bases between. This CDR3 spans 12 amino acids. Per germline, CDR1 SGHTA and CDR2 FQGNSA. CDR3 nucleotide sequence: TGTGCCAGCAGCTTAGACAGGGCGGGGACTTTCTTT. Translation gives CASSLDRAGTFF.

The V gene is TRBV6-5, the J gene TRBJ2-5; a possible D gene is TRBD1 (6 bases). Per germline, CDR1 MNHEY and CDR2 SVGAGI. V shed 0 bases and J shed 3 bases, with 8 bases lying between them. The CDR3 runs 14 residues. CDR3 in DNA: TGTGCCAGCAGTTACTCCCCAGGGGAAGAGACCCAGTACTTC. It yields the protein CASSYSPGEETQYF.

The chain links TRBV30 to TRBJ2-5; D is possibly TRBD1 (6 bases). Trimming removed 0 bases at V and 5 bases at J, with 13 bases between. Germline V gives CDR1 GTSNPN, CDR2 SVGIG (reference sequence). This CDR3 is 14 amino acids long. CDR3 in DNA: TGTGCCTGGAGTGTAGGGGGTAAGGGCGAGACCCAGTACTTC. As protein: CAWSVGGKGETQYF.

The chain links TRBV16 to TRBJ2-7; 7 bases are a match to TRBD1. The CDR3 loop spans 15 amino acids. Trimming at V came to 3 bases and at J to 2 bases, leaving 7 bases not matched to a gene. The germline V gene encodes CDR1 KGHSY and CDR2 FQNENV. In DNA, the CDR3 is TGTGCCAGCAGCCAGACGGGACAGAATCCCTACGAGCAGTACTTC. Protein: CASSQTGQNPYEQYF.

This clone showed up just once. The chain is built from TRBV25-1 and TRBJ1-2; D gene unclear. The CDR3 contains 13 residues. CDR1 is MGHDK, CDR2 SYGVNS, per germline. Trimming took off 6 bases at V and 0 bases at J, with 8 bases between the two ends. This chain's CDR3 is CASREDSNYGYTF. CDR3 nucleotides: TGTGCCAGCAGGGAAGACTCTAACTATGGCTACACCTTC.

The genes are TRBV27 and TRBJ2-7, with 11 nucleotides matching TRBD1. The V gene end was trimmed by 5 bases and the J gene end by 3 bases; junction bases not matched to a gene: 12. Germline V gives CDR1 MNHEY, CDR2 SMNVEV (reference sequence). This CDR3 comprises 17 residues. In DNA form, the CDR3 reads TGTGCCAGCAGTCCATCTATAGGGACAGGGGGACGCTACGAGCAGTACTTC. As protein: CASSPSIGTGGRYEQYF.

With regard to this clone: The same CDR3 is also encoded by other DNA sequences in this sample. The chain combines TRBV7-6 with TRBJ1-6; D call uncertain. The germline V gene encodes CDR1 SGHVS and CDR2 FNYEAQ. This CDR3 is 12 amino acids long. V lost 2 bases to trimming and J lost 6 bases, with 2 bases between them. The CDR3 loop reads CASSLPNSPLHF. Written as DNA, the CDR3 is TGTGCCAGCAGCTTACCTAATTCACCCCTCCACTTT.

In this sample, this clone turned up once. The genes are TRBV5-1 and TRBJ2-5; 12 bases match TRBD2. Trimming took 4 bases from V and 5 from J; bases not matched to a gene: 12. The germline gives CDR1 SGHRS, CDR2 YFSETQ. This CDR3 spans 17 amino acids. Written as DNA, the CDR3 is TGCGCCAGCAGCCCTACTTCTAGCGGGGGGGCCGCCGAGACCCAGTACTTC. This encodes CASSPTSSGGAAETQYF.

The rearrangement uses TRBV11-2 and TRBJ2-3; D is unresolved. This CDR3 region has 17 residues. V was pared by 5 bases and J by 3 bases, with 21 bases between. Looked up from germline, CDR1 is SGHAT and CDR2 is FQNNGV. The CDR3 DNA is TGTGCCAGCAGCCCCCGGGTGGCGAAGTCTTCAACAGATACGCAGTATTTT. This sequence encodes CASSPRVAKSSTDTQYF. The full variable domain, in which reference TRBV11-2 and TRBJ2-3 provide the parts outside the CDR3, is EAGVAQSPRYKIIEKRQSVAFWCNPISGHATLYWYQQILGQGPKLLIQFQNNGVVDDSQLPKDRFSAERLKGVDSTLKIQPAKLEDSAVYLCASSPRVAKSSTDTQYFGPGTRLTVL.

This chain joins TRBV23-1 and TRBJ2-3; 9 bases agree with TRBD1. TRBV23-1 is filed as an ORF, its function uncertain. V was clipped by 2 bases and J by 1 base; unmatched bases: 10. The CDR3 extends over 18 amino acids. This chain's CDR3 is CASSQPADRGDGTDTQYF. The CDR3 DNA is TGCGCCAGCAGTCAACCCGCGGACAGGGGCGACGGCACAGATACGCAGTATTTT.